These 20 T cell receptor beta chains came from one sample sequenced in a study of T cell changes during pregnancy in multiple sclerosis. Only in-frame clones appear in the TCRdb table, and some are missing; sequencing was by immunoSEQ multiplex PCR. The sample yields roughly 63,000 clones, around 90% seen once. The specimen was peripheral blood, collected in the second trimester of pregnancy. The receptors derive from a female donor in good health, enrolled as a control in a pregnancy study.

This chain connects TRBV6-1 to TRBJ2-1, with D possibly TRBD2 on 6 matching bases. This CDR3 contains 16 residues. Per the germline V gene, CDR1 is MNHNS and CDR2 is SASEGT. Trimming took off 3 bases at V and 2 bases at J, with 14 bases between the two ends. The CDR3 here is CASSDSGGATYNEQFF. CDR3 nucleotide sequence: TGTGCCAGCAGTGATAGCGGAGGGGCCACCTACAATGAGCAGTTCTTC.

The J gene is TRBJ2-3, the V gene TRBV10-3; D is unresolved. CDR1 ENHRY and CDR2 SYGVKD come from the germline V gene. This CDR3 region has 14 residues. The ends were cut back, 0 bases at V and 0 bases at J, with 4 bases in the middle. The CDR3 spells CAISESRSTDTQYF. In DNA, the CDR3 is TGTGCCATCAGTGAGTCGAGAAGCACAGATACGCAGTATTTT.

The V call is TRBV19, the J call TRBJ2-6; D remains ambiguous. Germline V gene data show CDR1 as LNHDA and CDR2 as SQIVND (reference sequence). The CDR3 has 15 residues. Deletions cut 3 bases from V and 3 bases from J, with 9 bases between. CDR3 loop: CASSIVGYGANVLTF. The CDR3 bases are TGTGCCAGTAGTATCGTGGGCTATGGGGCCAACGTCCTGACTTTC.

DNA for the CDR3: TGCGCCAGCAGCAACGGGCAGGGCTCCTATACGCAGTATTTT. Its protein is CASSNGQGSYTQYF. The chain employs TRBV5-1 and TRBJ2-3; D possibly corresponds to TRBD1 (5 bases). The CDR3 is made up of 14 amino acids. Germline CDR1 is SGHRS and CDR2 is YFSETQ. Trimming removed 4 bases from V and 7 bases from J, with 16 bases in between.

The chain couples TRBV7-3 to TRBJ2-3, with 8 bases identical to TRBD2. This CDR3 comprises 15 residues. V was pared by 5 bases and J by 5 bases, with 9 bases of the junction left unmatched. Germline V gene sequence: CDR1 SGHTA, CDR2 FQGTGA. CDR3 nucleotide sequence: TGTGCCAGCAGCCGATTCGGGGGGGCGGTAGATACGCAGTATTTT. This encodes CASSRFGGAVDTQYF. The full variable domain, rest sourced from reference TRBV7-3 and TRBJ2-3, is GAGVSQTPSNKVTEKGKYVELRCDPISGHTALYWYRQSLGQGPEFLIYFQGTGAADDSGLPNDRFFAVRPEGSVSTLKIQRTERGDSAVYLCASSRFGGAVDTQYFGPGTRLTVL.

The chain has TRBV28 and TRBJ2-7; tentative D call: TRBD1 (6 bases). V lost 6 bases and J 0 bases, leaving 18 bases between the germline ends. Per the germline V gene, CDR1 is MDHEN and CDR2 is SYDVKM. The CDR3 consists of 16 residues. This CDR3 reads CASSPSLQGTSYEQYF. The CDR3 DNA reads TGTGCCAGCAGCCCCTCACTACAGGGAACCTCCTACGAGCAGTACTTC.

In this sample, this clone turned up once. The chain joins TRBV18 to TRBJ1-4; TRBD1 matches at 8 bases. V was pared by 3 bases and J by 0 bases, with 0 bases of the junction left unmatched. There are 15 residues in the CDR3. Germline V gene sequence: CDR1 KGHSH, CDR2 LQKENI. The CDR3 sequence is CASSPGQATNEKLFF. DNA for the CDR3: TGTGCCAGCTCACCGGGACAGGCAACTAATGAAAAACTGTTTTTT.

In this sample, this clone turned up a few times. CDR3 residues: CASSARKTGPAGYEQYF. DNA for the CDR3: TGCGCCAGCAGCGCCCGAAAGACAGGCCCCGCCGGGTACGAGCAGTACTTC. The V and J genes are TRBV5-1 and TRBJ2-7, with D perhaps TRBD1 (6 bases). V was cut by 4 bases and J by 4 bases, with 24 bases left in between. Per germline, CDR1 SGHRS and CDR2 YFSETQ. The CDR3 totals 17 residues.

The gene calls are TRBV7-9 and TRBJ2-2, with TRBD1 identical over 7 bases. The CDR3 loop spans 14 amino acids. Germline lookup yields CDR1 SEHNR and CDR2 FQNEAQ (reference sequence). V shed 5 bases and J 4 bases; nucleotides not matched to a gene: 4. As DNA, the CDR3 is TGTGCCAGCAGCCGGGGACAGCGCACCGGGGAGCTGTTTTTT. It is translated as CASSRGQRTGELFF. The complete variable domain, with remaining parts taken from reference TRBV7-9 and TRBJ2-2, reads DTGVSQNPRHKITKRGQNVTFRCDPISEHNRLYWYRQTLGQGPEFLTYFQNEAQLEKSRLLSDRFSAERPKGSFSTLEIQRTEQGDSAMYLCASSRGQRTGELFFGEGSRLTVL.

The chain is built from TRBV6-6 and TRBJ1-2; TRBD1 might be the D (6 bases). Germline V gene lookup returns CDR1 MNHNY and CDR2 SVGAGI (reference sequence). Trimming took 4 bases from V and 4 from J, leaving 10 bases between them. This CDR3 contains 13 residues. CDR3 protein: CASSFETGYGYTF. In nucleotides, the CDR3 is TGTGCCAGCAGTTTCGAGACAGGCTATGGCTACACCTTC.

The rearrangement joins TRBV19 to TRBJ1-2, with D possibly TRBD1 on 6 matching bases. Trimming stripped 3 bases from V and 5 bases from J, with 10 bases between. Germline loops: CDR1 LNHDA, CDR2 SQIVND (reference sequence). This CDR3 has 13 residues. CDR3 nucleotides: TGTGCCAGTAGTATTTTGGACAGTTATGGCTACACCTTC. The encoded protein is CASSILDSYGYTF.

This chain links TRBV10-1 with TRBJ2-5, with 11 bases that match TRBD1. V was clipped by 3 bases and J by 5 bases; unmatched bases: 8. The CDR3 length is 16 residues. Germline V lookup: CDR1 WNHNN, CDR2 SYGVQD (reference sequence). The CDR3 nucleotides are TGCGCCAGCAGTGACGCCGGACAGGGGGCTGGGGAGACCCAGTACTTC. Translating it yields CASSDAGQGAGETQYF.

The chain links TRBV25-1 to TRBJ2-5; a possible D gene is TRBD1 (6 bases). CDR3 length equals 17 residues. Germline assignment: CDR1 MGHDK and CDR2 SYGVNS. V gave up 3 bases and J gave up 1 base, with 18 bases separating them. This chain's CDR3 is CASSDDKSRGFQETQYF. Written as DNA, the CDR3 is TGTGCCAGCAGTGATGATAAGAGTAGGGGGTTCCAAGAGACCCAGTACTTC.

A single count supports this clone. The J gene is TRBJ2-1, the V gene TRBV5-1; 9 positions match TRBD1. V shed 2 bases, J shed 3 bases, and the junction held 3 bases outside the gene matches. This CDR3 region has 15 residues. CDR1 and CDR2 (germline): SGHRS, YFSETQ. The CDR3 DNA is TGCGCCAGCAGCTTTTCGGGACAGGGCTACAATGAGCAGTTCTTC. It encodes CASSFSGQGYNEQFF.

The chain carries TRBV7-6 and TRBJ2-1; 8 nucleotides match TRBD2. V dropped 2 bases and J dropped 10; count of bases not matched to a gene: 16. The CDR3 is made up of 17 amino acids. Germline values: CDR1 SGHVS, CDR2 FNYEAQ. CDR3 coding DNA: TGTGCCAGCAGCTTACGTGGTGGGACTAGTAAGGTAGGGGAGCAGTTCTTC. It codes for CASSLRGGTSKVGEQFF.

This clone was recorded once. V is TRBV11-3 and J is TRBJ1-6; a weak D match, TRBD1 (5 bases). The CDR3 is made up of 15 amino acids. The germline V and J ends were trimmed by 3 bases and 0 bases, with 6 bases remaining between them. The V gene's germline CDR1 is SGHNT and CDR2 YENEEA. CDR3 in amino acids: CASSFDSSYNSPLHF. The CDR3 region has the DNA TGTGCCAGCAGCTTCGACAGCTCCTATAATTCACCCCTCCACTTT. Combining the CDR3 with reference TRBV11-3 and TRBJ1-6 gives the whole variable domain EAGVVQSPRYKIIEKKQPVAFWCNPISGHNTLYWYLQNLGQGPELLIRYENEEAVDDSQLPKDRFSAERLKGVDSTLKIQPAELGDSAVYLCASSFDSSYNSPLHFGNGTRLTVT.

The V gene is TRBV6-6, the J gene TRBJ1-1; 9 bases match TRBD1. V trimming: 6 bases; J trimming: 5 bases; junction bases outside the gene matches: 10. This CDR3 contains 15 residues. The germline V gene encodes CDR1 MNHNY and CDR2 SVGAGI (reference sequence). CDR3 DNA sequence: TGTGCCAGCAGCCACAAACAGGGGGCTGGGACTGAAGCTTTCTTT. It yields the protein CASSHKQGAGTEAFF.

In its sample, this clone was seen many times. The CDR3: CASSPSGGNQPQHF. The CDR3 DNA follows: TGTGCCAGCAGCCCCTCAGGGGGAAATCAGCCCCAGCATTTT. V gene TRBV7-2 combines with J gene TRBJ1-5; 7 positions match TRBD1. Trimming cost V 5 bases and J 4 bases; bases outside gene matches: 5. CDR3 length equals 14 residues. Germline V gives CDR1 SGHTA, CDR2 FQGNSA.

The chain carries TRBV9 and TRBJ1-2, with TRBD1 as a possible D gene (6 bases). Per the germline V gene, CDR1 is SGDLS and CDR2 is YYNGEE. CDR3 length equals 16 residues. V shed 2 bases and J shed 3 bases, with 17 bases lying between them. This CDR3 is CASSVGGRLPHYGYTF. The CDR3 DNA sequence: TGTGCCAGCAGCGTCGGGGGGCGACTTCCTCACTATGGCTACACCTTC.

This chain connects TRBV11-3 to TRBJ2-1, with a tentative D call TRBD2 (6 bases). V lost 5 bases and J 4 bases, leaving 9 bases between the germline ends. CDR3 size: 13 residues. Germline-derived CDR1 and CDR2 are SGHNT and YENEEA. The CDR3 reads CASSQGLYNEQFF. Written as DNA, the CDR3 is TGTGCCAGCAGCCAGGGACTTTACAATGAGCAGTTCTTC.